The 28 T cell receptor beta chains reported below all come from one sample, sequenced in a study of cytomegalovirus exposure and HLA in healthy donors. PCR was performed using 60 Vbeta and 13 Jbeta primers. Here immunoSEQ multiplex PCR was the method, and the copy in TCRdb shows in-frame clones only, minus some. The data contain 110,000 to 150,000 clones, around 74% of them singletons. The sequencing input was PBMCs. Receptors originate from a man aged 18 to 29 in good health and CMV-seropositive.

The genes are TRBV5-6 and TRBJ2-3, with D tentatively TRBD2 (5 bases). With 3 bases removed from V and 0 bases from J, the gap between germline ends came to 8 bases. CDR3 length equals 14 residues. In germline, CDR1 is SGHDT, CDR2 YYEEEE. In DNA form, the CDR3 reads TGTGCCAGCAGCTCCGGGATTAGCACAGATACGCAGTATTTT. This translates into CASSSGISTDTQYF.

The gene calls are TRBV7-8 and TRBJ2-4; D perhaps matches TRBD1 (5 bases). The germline V gene has CDR1 SGHVS and CDR2 FQNEAQ. This CDR3 is built from 15 residues. With 2 bases removed from V and 1 base from J, the gap between germline ends came to 9 bases. The CDR3 sequence is CASSLFPGAKNIQYF. Here the CDR3 DNA reads TGTGCCAGCAGCTTATTTCCAGGGGCCAAAAACATTCAGTACTTC.

The rearrangement joins TRBV7-2 to TRBJ2-6; D is undetermined. The V end lost 7 bases, the J end lost 3 bases, and 13 bases lay between the germline ends. Germline V lookup: CDR1 SGHTA, CDR2 FQGNSA. CDR3 length: 15 residues. The chain's CDR3 is CASTHRRSGANVLTF. CDR3 sequence (DNA): TGTGCCAGCACCCATAGGCGGAGTGGGGCCAACGTCCTGACTTTC.

The count of this clone is one. The chain uses TRBV18 and TRBJ1-6, with 9 bases that match TRBD1. The CDR3 is 14 amino acids. Germline trimming cut 1 base from V and 8 bases from J; bases unmatched to any gene: 0. Per germline, CDR1 KGHSH and CDR2 LQKENI. The CDR3 region has the DNA TGTGCCAGCTCACCACGGACAGGGGATTCACCCCTCCACTTT. Translation gives CASSPRTGDSPLHF.

The V call is TRBV18, the J call TRBJ2-5, with 8 bases fitting TRBD1. CDR1 and CDR2 from the germline V gene are KGHSH and LQKENI. The CDR3 is 14 residues long. V shed 1 base and J 3 bases; nucleotides not matched to a gene: 1. CDR3 loop: CASSPLGQEETQYF. DNA for the CDR3: TGTGCCAGCTCACCACTGGGACAGGAAGAGACCCAGTACTTC.

This chain uses TRBV7-2 with TRBJ1-1; D might be TRBD1 (6 bases). Germline CDR1 SGHTA, CDR2 FQGNSA. This CDR3 has 15 amino acids. V lost 5 bases and J lost 6, with 19 bases in between. The CDR3 spells CASSPDNRDGAEAFF. In DNA form, the CDR3 reads TGTGCCAGCAGCCCTGATAACAGGGACGGCGCTGAAGCTTTCTTT.

The rearrangement uses TRBV28 and TRBJ2-7; 10 nucleotides agree with TRBD2. Germline CDR1 is MDHEN and CDR2 is SYDVKM. This CDR3 has 15 amino acids. Trimming took 8 bases from V and 0 from J; bases not matched to a gene: 7. The CDR3 protein is CASRLAGANSYEQYF. In nucleotides, the CDR3 is TGTGCCAGCCGTCTAGCGGGAGCTAACTCCTACGAGCAGTACTTC.

The count of this clone is one. The chain recombines TRBV2 with TRBJ2-2; TRBD1 is a possible D gene (6 bases). The germline V gene encodes CDR1 SNHLY and CDR2 FYNNEI. V was cut by 3 bases and J by 6 bases, with 14 bases left in between. This CDR3 is built from 15 residues. CDR3 sequence: CASSDLGALPGELFF. The CDR3 DNA reads as TGTGCCAGCAGTGACTTGGGGGCATTGCCCGGGGAGCTGTTTTTT.

The genes are TRBV9 and TRBJ1-3; 7 bases are shared with TRBD1. The CDR3 sequence is 18 residues long. Germline V gene data show CDR1 as SGDLS and CDR2 as YYNGEE. V lost 4 bases to trimming and J lost 0 bases; unmatched junction nucleotides: 13. In nucleotides, the CDR3 is TGTGCCAGCAGCCCCAGATTCCTACAGGGGATCTCTGGAAACACCATATATTTT. This gives the protein CASSPRFLQGISGNTIYF.

The chain links TRBV11-2 to TRBJ1-2; D remains unclear. CDR1 is SGHAT, CDR2 FQNNGV, per germline. The V end was cut by 2 bases, the J end by 4 bases, with 11 bases between. The CDR3 consists of 14 residues. In DNA, the CDR3 is TGTGCCAGCAGCTTACGGGCGGGGTCCTATGGCTACACCTTC. It encodes CASSLRAGSYGYTF. The variable domain in full, with the rest retrieved from reference TRBV11-2 and TRBJ1-2, is EAGVAQSPRYKIIEKRQSVAFWCNPISGHATLYWYQQILGQGPKLLIQFQNNGVVDDSQLPKDRFSAERLKGVDSTLKIQPAKLEDSAVYLCASSLRAGSYGYTFGSGTRLTVV.

This clone was seen a few times. This sequence joins TRBV7-9 and TRBJ2-5; 7 bases align to TRBD2. V was clipped by 2 bases and J by 5 bases; unmatched bases: 14. CDR3 length: 17 residues. Germline V gene data show CDR1 as SEHNR and CDR2 as FQNEAQ (reference sequence). The CDR3: CASSLIGWAGESETQYF. The CDR3 nucleotides are TGTGCCAGCAGCTTAATCGGTTGGGCGGGAGAGTCGGAGACCCAGTACTTC.

Only one count was recorded for this clone. The rearrangement uses TRBV13 and TRBJ2-6; D remains unclear. The CDR3 is 14 residues long. Trimming removed 2 bases at V and 1 base at J, with 3 bases between. Germline CDR1 and CDR2: PRHDT and FYEKMQ (reference sequence). The CDR3 DNA follows: TGTGCCAGCAGCTTACCTTCTGGGGCCAACGTCCTGACTTTC. Amino acid sequence: CASSLPSGANVLTF.

The sample holds one count of this clone. The V and J genes are TRBV2 and TRBJ2-6; no reliable D call. CDR1 and CDR2 (germline): SNHLY, FYNNEI. This CDR3 is 16 amino acids long. The V and J ends lost 6 bases and 0 bases respectively, with 12 bases between them. DNA for the CDR3: TGTGCCAGCAGCAACGAACAGATCTCTGGGGCCAACGTCCTGACTTTC. This encodes CASSNEQISGANVLTF.

This chain links TRBV5-5 with TRBJ2-1, with D maybe TRBD2 (5 bases). Germline V gene sequence: CDR1 SGHKS, CDR2 YYEKEE (reference sequence). This CDR3 contains 17 residues. The V end lost 2 bases, the J end lost 0 bases, and 15 bases lay between the germline ends. CDR3 in DNA: TGTGCCAGCAGCTTTCCCTGGGGAGTTAGCTCCTACAATGAGCAGTTCTTC. It is translated as CASSFPWGVSSYNEQFF.

The genes are TRBV28 and TRBJ1-5; D remains ambiguous. The CDR3 has 14 residues. CDR1 is MDHEN, CDR2 SYDVKM, per germline. Trimming cost V 5 bases and J 5 bases, with 13 bases left between them. The CDR3 loop reads CASSHRQVDQPQHF. DNA for the CDR3: TGTGCCAGCAGTCATAGGCAGGTCGATCAGCCCCAGCATTTT.

This clone has just one count. The chain uses TRBV10-2 and TRBJ1-6; no clear D. Trimming took off 5 bases at V and 6 bases at J, with 20 bases between the two ends. Germline assignment: CDR1 WSHSY and CDR2 SAAADI. The CDR3 loop spans 17 amino acids. The CDR3 DNA reads as TGCGCCAGCAGTAAACCCCGGCTGGGCGGGCTTAATTCACCCCTCCACTTT. As protein: CASSKPRLGGLNSPLHF.

The gene calls are TRBV4-3 and TRBJ2-7, with D uncertain. The germline V gene has CDR1 LGHNA and CDR2 YSLEER. The V end was cut by 0 bases, the J end by 3 bases, with 12 bases between. This CDR3 contains 15 residues. The CDR3 loop is CASSQDPNPDYEQYF. CDR3 sequence (DNA): TGCGCCAGCAGCCAAGATCCAAACCCAGACTACGAGCAGTACTTC.

The sample holds one count of this clone. This chain links TRBV7-2 with TRBJ2-7, with 12 bases matching TRBD2. This CDR3 contains 14 residues. CDR1 and CDR2 from the germline V gene are SGHTA and FQGNSA. After removal of 7 bases from V and 5 bases from J, the junction contained 6 bases not matched to a gene. CDR3 loop: CASKRLAGVNEQYF. The CDR3 DNA reads TGTGCCAGCAAGAGACTAGCGGGAGTAAACGAGCAGTACTTC.

The chain uses TRBV9 and TRBJ1-1, with D possibly matching TRBD1 (5 bases). The CDR3 spans 13 residues. CDR1 is SGDLS, CDR2 YYNGEE, per germline. Between the trimmed V and J ends, which lost 3 bases and 5 bases, there was a span of 11 bases. This CDR3 reads CASSEWGVTEAFF. DNA for the CDR3: TGTGCCAGCAGCGAGTGGGGGGTAACTGAAGCTTTCTTT.

The rearrangement uses TRBV28 and TRBJ2-5; the D is unclear. The V gene's germline CDR1 is MDHEN and CDR2 SYDVKM. Trimming pared 2 bases from V and 5 bases from J, leaving 9 bases between. The length of the CDR3 is 13 residues. The CDR3 coding sequence is TGTGCCAGCAGTTTAGGAGTCCGGGAGACCCAGTACTTC. It translates to CASSLGVRETQYF.

The chain links TRBV6-1 to TRBJ2-1; weak D call: TRBD1 (5 bases). CDR3 length equals 16 residues. V was clipped by 3 bases and J by 1 base, with 13 bases between them. Per germline, CDR1 MNHNS and CDR2 SASEGT. The CDR3 loop is CASSERSGWSYNEQFF. As DNA, the CDR3 is TGTGCCAGCAGTGAGCGGTCAGGGTGGTCCTACAATGAGCAGTTCTTC.

Here the CDR3 reads CASRFGQQETQYF. The CDR3, as DNA: TGTGCCAGCAGGTTCGGACAGCAAGAGACCCAGTACTTC. V is TRBV5-4 and J is TRBJ2-5, with a possible D match to TRBD1 (6 bases). The CDR3 is 13 residues long. CDR1 and CDR2 from the germline V gene are SGHNT and YYREEE (reference sequence). The V end lost 5 bases, the J end lost 2 bases, and 10 bases lay between the germline ends.

The V gene is TRBV21-1, the J gene TRBJ2-7; the table's D call TRBD2 went unverified against the DNA. TRBV21-1 is a pseudogene. The CDR3 loop spans 15 amino acids. CDR3 bases: TGTGCCAGCAGTCCCGGCTGGAGGGATTTCTACGAGCAGTACTTC. The encoded protein is CASSPGWRDFYEQYF.

Concerning this clone: A far larger clone is only one base removed, so a read error is likely. The chain is built from TRBV14 and TRBJ2-7; D perhaps matches TRBD1 (6 bases). The CDR3 is 15 amino acids. Germline V gives CDR1 SGHDN, CDR2 FVKESK. CDR3 in amino acids: CAISLWDTNRYEQYF. As DNA, the CDR3 is TGTGCCATCAGCCTCTGGGACACGAACCGCTACGAGCAGTACTTC. The full variable domain, in which reference TRBV14 and TRBJ2-7 provide the parts outside the CDR3, is EAGVTQFPSHSVIEKGQTVTLRCDPISGHDNLYWYRRVMGKEIKFLLHFVKESKQDESGMPNNRFLAERTGGTYSTLKVQPAELEDSGVYFCAISLWDTNRYEQYFGPGTRLTVT.

This clone was counted a single time. The chain couples TRBV28 to TRBJ2-5; D is uncertain. The CDR3 length is 13 residues. The germline V gene has CDR1 MDHEN and CDR2 SYDVKM. Deletions cut 5 bases from V and 2 bases from J, with 9 bases between. CDR3 sequence: CASSGDWQETQYF. The CDR3, as DNA: TGTGCCAGCAGTGGAGACTGGCAAGAGACCCAGTACTTC.

The genes are TRBV28 and TRBJ2-7; 9 positions agree with TRBD1. The germline gives CDR1 MDHEN, CDR2 SYDVKM. The CDR3 sequence is 13 residues long. With 6 bases clipped from V and 3 bases from J, the junction kept 3 bases outside the gene matches. The CDR3: CASSRGQGYEQYF. CDR3 nucleotides: TGTGCCAGCAGCAGGGGACAGGGCTACGAGCAGTACTTC.

CDR3: CASRRGFETQYF. Written as DNA, the CDR3 is TGTGCCAGCAGACGGGGGTTTGAGACCCAGTACTTC. The V and J genes are TRBV25-1 and TRBJ2-5, with D possibly TRBD2 on 6 matching bases. Per germline, CDR1 MGHDK and CDR2 SYGVNS. V was shortened by 6 bases and J by 5 bases, with 10 bases between the two germline ends. The CDR3 has 12 residues.

V and J are TRBV5-8 and TRBJ2-1, with a possible D match to TRBD2 (7 bases). The V end was cut by 3 bases, the J end by 9 bases, with 22 bases between. CDR3 length equals 16 residues. Germline V lookup: CDR1 SGHTS, CDR2 YDEGEE. Here the CDR3 reads CASSWGGATTGSEQFF. The DNA of the CDR3 is TGTGCCAGCAGCTGGGGGGGCGCAACAACAGGTAGTGAGCAGTTCTTC.